Below, 30 T cell receptor beta chains from the same sample are listed, as sequenced in a study of CD8+ T cells in alopecia areata. The treatment here: oral pan-JAK inhibitor, 5-10 mg twice daily. Isolated RNA was reverse transcribed into cDNA used as the sequencing template. Assay used: immunoSEQ multiplex PCR; TCRdb lists only in-frame clones, some missing. The repertoire holds about 190,000 clones, just under 65% seen once, with about 1.3% in the top ten. Sequenced here: CD4+ T cells sorted from blood, sampled around week 50, from a patient treated with tofacitinib. Receptor source: a human donor with alopecia areata.

This clone appeared a single time. The V gene is TRBV30, the J gene TRBJ2-1, with TRBD2 matching over 7 bases. The CDR3 contains 15 residues. Germline V gene data show CDR1 as GTSNPN and CDR2 as SVGIG (reference sequence). J lost 4 bases, V lost 1 base, and 7 bases had no gene match. As DNA, the CDR3 is TGTGCCTGGAGTGAAGCGGGACTGATTTACAATGAGCAGTTCTTC. Encoded protein: CAWSEAGLIYNEQFF.

The J gene is TRBJ1-2, the V gene TRBV7-2; D uncertain. The V end lost 1 base, the J end lost 3 bases, and 12 bases lay between the germline ends. The CDR3 runs to 15 residues. Germline V lookup: CDR1 SGHTA, CDR2 FQGNSA. CDR3 loop: CASSLGGGEDYGYTF. CDR3 nucleotides: TGTGCCAGCAGCTTAGGTGGTGGGGAGGACTATGGCTACACCTTC.

The V gene is TRBV7-9, the J gene TRBJ1-2; tentatively, D is TRBD1 (6 bases). Germline CDR1 is SEHNR and CDR2 is FQNEAQ (reference sequence). This CDR3 has 14 amino acids. The ends were cut back, 1 base at V and 6 bases at J, with 12 bases in the middle. The CDR3 loop reads CASSLVGAVDGYTF. In DNA form, the CDR3 reads TGTGCCAGCAGCTTAGTGGGGGCCGTGGATGGCTACACCTTC.

This clone is a singleton in its sample. The chain is built from TRBV30 and TRBJ2-3; D unresolved. CDR1 GTSNPN and CDR2 SVGIG come from the germline V gene (reference sequence). The germline V and J ends were trimmed by 3 bases and 6 bases, with 10 bases remaining between them. This CDR3 comprises 12 residues. CDR3 residues: CAWSKKVDTQYF. CDR3 DNA: TGTGCCTGGAGCAAAAAGGTGGATACGCAGTATTTT. Full variable domain (missing parts from reference TRBV30 and TRBJ2-3): SQTIHQWPATLVQPVGSPLSLECTVEGTSNPNLYWYRQAAGRGLQLLFYSVGIGQISSEVPQNLSASRPQDRQFILSSKKLLLSDSGFYLCAWSKKVDTQYFGPGTRLTVL.

The chain recombines TRBV27 with TRBJ1-4; D ambiguous. The germline gives CDR1 MNHEY, CDR2 SMNVEV (reference sequence). The ends were cut back, 6 bases at V and 8 bases at J, with 19 bases in the middle. The CDR3 covers 15 residues. This CDR3 reads CASSPRTIAKEKLFF. The CDR3, as DNA: TGTGCCAGCAGCCCCCGTACTATCGCAAAGGAAAAACTGTTTTTT.

The chain uses TRBV5-4 and TRBJ2-1, with 8 bases matching TRBD2. CDR3 size: 16 residues. The J segment lost 0 bases and the V segment lost 3 bases, leaving 5 bases of the junction unmatched. Germline V gene sequence: CDR1 SGHNT, CDR2 YYREEE (reference sequence). This CDR3 is CASSSPSGSSYNEQFF. CDR3 nucleotide sequence: TGTGCCAGCAGCTCCCCGAGCGGGAGCTCCTACAATGAGCAGTTCTTC.

The genes are TRBV14 and TRBJ1-2; no clear D gene. The CDR3 sequence is 15 residues long. Germline V gene lookup returns CDR1 SGHDN and CDR2 FVKESK. Trimming pared 1 base from V and 4 bases from J, leaving 13 bases between. For the CDR3, the DNA is TGTGCCAGCAGCCAAGGACTGGGAGTTCTCTATGGCTACACCTTC. Translating gives CASSQGLGVLYGYTF.

The J gene is TRBJ1-2, the V gene TRBV25-1; unclear D gene. The length of the CDR3 is 12 residues. The germline gives CDR1 MGHDK, CDR2 SYGVNS. With 3 bases removed from V and 5 bases from J, the gap between germline ends came to 7 bases. CDR3 in amino acids: CASSDPGYGYTF. CDR3 bases: TGTGCCAGCAGTGACCCCGGGTATGGCTACACCTTC.

This chain uses TRBV9 with TRBJ2-7; the D gene could be TRBD1 or TRBD2 (6 bases each). V was clipped by 2 bases and J by 6 bases, with 12 bases between them. The CDR3 has 13 amino acids. Germline CDR1 is SGDLS and CDR2 is YYNGEE. CDR3 DNA sequence: TGTGCCAGCAGCGTCGAACAGGGAGGCGAGCAGTACTTC. Its translation: CASSVEQGGEQYF.

V gene TRBV29-1 combines with J gene TRBJ1-5; no firm D call. This CDR3 contains 13 residues. Germline assignment: CDR1 SQVTM and CDR2 ANQGSEA. The V gene lost 0 bases and the J gene lost 7 bases, with 10 bases spanning the gap. In DNA, the CDR3 is TGCAGCGTTGAAGAACAGCCCTCCCAGCCCCAGCATTTT. The encoded protein is CSVEEQPSQPQHF.

J is TRBJ2-7 and V is TRBV30; D tentatively reads TRBD1 or TRBD2 (5 bases each). Per the germline V gene, CDR1 is GTSNPN and CDR2 is SVGIG (reference sequence). Trimming stripped 7 bases from V and 4 bases from J, with 17 bases between. The CDR3 totals 13 residues. The CDR3, as DNA: TGTGCCTTAAAACCCGGGACCAAATACGAGCAGTACTTC. Its translation is CALKPGTKYEQYF.

The chain joins TRBV6-5 to TRBJ1-5; 7 positions agree with TRBD1. The CDR3 sequence is 15 residues long. Germline V gene sequence: CDR1 MNHEY, CDR2 SVGAGI. V dropped 6 bases and J dropped 0; count of bases not matched to a gene: 5. CDR3 bases: TGTGCCAGCAGCCCCGACAGGGATAGCAATCAGCCCCAGCATTTT. It is translated as CASSPDRDSNQPQHF.

The CDR3: CSVQAGLNGYTF. CDR3 nucleotides: TGCAGCGTTCAGGCAGGGCTAAATGGCTACACCTTC. The chain has TRBV29-1 and TRBJ1-2; TRBD1 is a possible D gene (5 bases). The CDR3 extends over 12 amino acids. Trimming stripped 5 bases from V and 6 bases from J, with 13 bases between. Germline V CDR1 and CDR2: SQVTM, ANQGSEA.

This chain links TRBV29-1 with TRBJ2-7; 9 positions match TRBD2. CDR3 length equals 14 residues. V gave up 6 bases and J gave up 4 bases; unmatched junction bases: 10. From germline, CDR1 is SQVTM and CDR2 ANQGSEA. The CDR3 bases are TGCAGCGTAGCTCCGGGACTAGCATTATACGAGCAGTACTTC. This translates into CSVAPGLALYEQYF.

V usage is TRBV20-1 and J usage is TRBJ1-2; D is unclear. The length of the CDR3 is 11 residues. V was trimmed by 5 bases and J by 6 bases, leaving 10 bases between them. Germline values: CDR1 DFQATT, CDR2 SNEGSKA (reference sequence). The CDR3 DNA reads TGCAGTGCTCTTCGGACGGATGGCTACACCTTC. This sequence encodes CSALRTDGYTF.

The chain employs TRBV11-2 and TRBJ2-7, with D maybe TRBD1 (7 bases). Between the trimmed V and J ends, which lost 8 bases and 3 bases, there was a span of 11 bases. The CDR3 has 12 amino acids. CDR1 is SGHAT, CDR2 FQNNGV, per germline. For the CDR3, the DNA is TGTGCCAGCGGCGGGACAGACTACGAGCAGTACTTC. It encodes CASGGTDYEQYF.

This clone was detected only a few times. V usage is TRBV2 and J usage is TRBJ1-5; D is possibly TRBD1 (6 bases). This CDR3 has 14 amino acids. Germline assignment: CDR1 SNHLY and CDR2 FYNNEI. Trimming removed 3 bases from V and 9 bases from J, with 15 bases in between. The CDR3 spells CASSDGQTHRPQHF. The DNA for the CDR3 is TGTGCCAGCAGTGATGGACAGACGCATCGGCCCCAGCATTTT.

The chain has TRBV18 and TRBJ1-5; no clear D gene. The germline V gene encodes CDR1 KGHSH and CDR2 LQKENI. CDR3 length: 15 amino acids. V shed 1 base and J shed 2 bases, with 9 bases lying between them. The CDR3 DNA follows: TGTGCCAGCTCACCACAGGGTGGAGGCAATCAGCCCCAGCATTTT. It yields the protein CASSPQGGGNQPQHF.

This chain connects TRBV29-1 to TRBJ1-2; 9 nucleotides align to TRBD1. Trimming took 4 bases from V and 8 from J; bases not matched to a gene: 11. CDR3 length equals 14 residues. Germline assignment: CDR1 SQVTM and CDR2 ANQGSEA. The CDR3 reads CSVGSGTGPRGYTF. The CDR3 DNA reads TGCAGCGTTGGATCCGGGACAGGGCCGAGGGGCTACACCTTC.

This chain joins TRBV30 and TRBJ2-1; 10 bases map to TRBD2. Trimming cost V 2 bases and J 2 bases; bases outside gene matches: 3. The CDR3 consists of 15 residues. Germline V gene sequence: CDR1 GTSNPN, CDR2 SVGIG (reference sequence). The CDR3 coding sequence is TGTGCCTGGAGTCGGCTAGCGGGGGCCTACAATGAGCAGTTCTTC. Translation: CAWSRLAGAYNEQFF. Together with reference TRBV30 and TRBJ2-1, the CDR3 gives the full variable domain: SQTIHQWPATLVQPVGSPLSLECTVEGTSNPNLYWYRQAAGRGLQLLFYSVGIGQISSEVPQNLSASRPQDRQFILSSKKLLLSDSGFYLCAWSRLAGAYNEQFFGPGTRLTVL.

The genes are TRBV5-6 and TRBJ1-3; a possible D gene is TRBD1 (6 bases). There are 16 residues in the CDR3. CDR1 and CDR2 from the germline V gene are SGHDT and YYEEEE. V lost 5 bases and J lost 0, with 15 bases in between. CDR3 in amino acids: CASRTRQAVSGNTIYF. The CDR3 DNA is TGTGCCAGCAGGACCCGACAGGCCGTCTCTGGAAACACCATATATTTT.

This clone came up a few times. The gene calls are TRBV25-1 and TRBJ2-7, with 7 bases matching TRBD1. The CDR3 extends over 15 amino acids. CDR1 is MGHDK, CDR2 SYGVNS, per germline. Trimming removed 0 bases from V and 4 bases from J; junction bases left unmatched: 6. The CDR3 here is CASSEYGTEKYEQYF. DNA of the CDR3: TGTGCCAGCAGTGAATATGGGACAGAAAAATACGAGCAGTACTTC.

This chain connects TRBV30 to TRBJ2-3; possible D gene TRBD2, 6 bases. Per germline, CDR1 GTSNPN and CDR2 SVGIG (reference sequence). V gave up 0 bases and J gave up 0 bases, with 16 bases separating them. The CDR3 extends over 17 amino acids. CDR3 residues: CAWSVGGTRSSTDTQYF. The CDR3 coding sequence is TGTGCCTGGAGTGTCGGGGGAACCAGATCTAGCACAGATACGCAGTATTTT. Drawing the rest from reference TRBV30 and TRBJ2-3, the complete variable domain is SQTIHQWPATLVQPVGSPLSLECTVEGTSNPNLYWYRQAAGRGLQLLFYSVGIGQISSEVPQNLSASRPQDRQFILSSKKLLLSDSGFYLCAWSVGGTRSSTDTQYFGPGTRLTVL.

The J gene is TRBJ2-1, the V gene TRBV6-1, with D perhaps assigned TRBD1 or TRBD2 (5 bases each). The germline V and J ends were trimmed by 6 bases and 7 bases, with 19 bases remaining between them. This CDR3 contains 15 residues. Germline V lookup: CDR1 MNHNS, CDR2 SASEGT. CDR3 coding DNA: TGTGCCAGCAGCCCAGGGACCTCGCCCCTGAATGAGCAGTTCTTC. This translates into CASSPGTSPLNEQFF.

This chain connects TRBV4-3 to TRBJ1-5; 7 bases line up with TRBD1. The CDR3 totals 15 residues. Germline CDR1 reads LGHNA; CDR2 reads YSLEER. Trimming cost V 4 bases and J 7 bases; bases outside gene matches: 10. In nucleotides, the CDR3 is TGCGCCAGCAGCCTCCGGACAGGCGGGGGGCAGCCCCAGCATTTT. Translated, it gives CASSLRTGGGQPQHF.

The DNA for the CDR3 is TGTGCCAGCAGCGTAGCTTTCGGGGGGGACTACGAGCAGTACTTC. Its protein is CASSVAFGGDYEQYF. The genes are TRBV9 and TRBJ2-7, with 8 bases fitting TRBD2. Unmatched junction bases numbered 5, after V lost 0 bases and J lost 3 bases. There are 15 residues in the CDR3. In germline, CDR1 is SGDLS, CDR2 YYNGEE.

The V call is TRBV29-1, the J call TRBJ2-1; no clear D. In germline, CDR1 is SQVTM, CDR2 ANQGSEA. Trimming left V 2 bases short and J 9 bases short, with 11 bases between. The CDR3 covers 12 residues. CDR3 in amino acids: CSVERVQPEQFF. As DNA, the CDR3 is TGCAGCGTTGAACGGGTACAGCCTGAGCAGTTCTTC.

The chain couples TRBV9 to TRBJ2-7, with D perhaps matching TRBD1 (6 bases). The CDR3 has 15 amino acids. The V gene lost 1 base and the J gene lost 0 bases, with 11 bases spanning the gap. Germline V CDR1 and CDR2: SGDLS, YYNGEE. The CDR3 loop reads CASSVSGVSSYEQYF. In nucleotides, the CDR3 is TGTGCCAGCAGCGTATCAGGGGTAAGCTCCTACGAGCAGTACTTC.

The sample holds a few counts of this clone. The V and J genes are TRBV30 and TRBJ1-3; 11 nucleotides agree with TRBD1. This CDR3 spans 16 amino acids. Per the germline V gene, CDR1 is GTSNPN and CDR2 is SVGIG (reference sequence). V was clipped by 5 bases and J by 0 bases; unmatched bases: 6. For the CDR3, the DNA is TGTGCCTGGTCGGAGGGGACAGGGGGCTCTGGAAACACCATATATTTT. Amino acids: CAWSEGTGGSGNTIYF.

The chain carries TRBV6-4 and TRBJ2-1; D perhaps matches TRBD1 (6 bases). Germline-derived CDR1 and CDR2 are MRHNA and SNTAGT. The CDR3 covers 13 residues. V lost 3 bases, J lost 4 bases, and 7 bases lay in between. CDR3 residues: CASSEDSYNEQFF. The CDR3 DNA reads as TGTGCCAGCAGTGAGGACAGTTACAATGAGCAGTTCTTC.